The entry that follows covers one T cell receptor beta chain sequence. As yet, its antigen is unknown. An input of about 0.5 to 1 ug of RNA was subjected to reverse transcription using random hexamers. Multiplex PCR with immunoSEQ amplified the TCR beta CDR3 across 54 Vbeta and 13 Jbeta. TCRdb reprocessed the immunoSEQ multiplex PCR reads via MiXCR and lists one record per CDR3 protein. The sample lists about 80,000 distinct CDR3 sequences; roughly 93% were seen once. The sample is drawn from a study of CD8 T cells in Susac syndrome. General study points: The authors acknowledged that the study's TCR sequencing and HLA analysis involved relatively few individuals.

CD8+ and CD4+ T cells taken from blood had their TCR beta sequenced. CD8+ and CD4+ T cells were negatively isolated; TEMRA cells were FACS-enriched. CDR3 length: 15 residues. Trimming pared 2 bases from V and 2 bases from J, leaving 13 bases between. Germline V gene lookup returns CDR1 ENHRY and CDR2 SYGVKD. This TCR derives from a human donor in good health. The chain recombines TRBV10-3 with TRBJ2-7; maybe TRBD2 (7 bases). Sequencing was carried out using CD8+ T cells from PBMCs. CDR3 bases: TGTGCCATCAGTGAGGCGGGGGCTATAGCCTACGAGCAGTACTTC. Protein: CAISEAGAIAYEQYF.